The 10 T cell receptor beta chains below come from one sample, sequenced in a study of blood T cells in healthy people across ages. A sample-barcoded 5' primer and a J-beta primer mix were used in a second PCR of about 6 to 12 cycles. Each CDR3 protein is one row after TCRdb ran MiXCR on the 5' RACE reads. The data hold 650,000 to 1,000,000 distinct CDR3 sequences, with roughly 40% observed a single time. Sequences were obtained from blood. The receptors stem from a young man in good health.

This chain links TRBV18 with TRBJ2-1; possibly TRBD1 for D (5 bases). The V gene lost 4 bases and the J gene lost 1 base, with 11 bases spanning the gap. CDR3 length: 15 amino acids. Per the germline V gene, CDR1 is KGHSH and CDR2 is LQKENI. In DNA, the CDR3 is TGTGCCAGCTCACTATCAGGGCTTTCCTACAATGAGCAGTTCTTC. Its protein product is CASSLSGLSYNEQFF.

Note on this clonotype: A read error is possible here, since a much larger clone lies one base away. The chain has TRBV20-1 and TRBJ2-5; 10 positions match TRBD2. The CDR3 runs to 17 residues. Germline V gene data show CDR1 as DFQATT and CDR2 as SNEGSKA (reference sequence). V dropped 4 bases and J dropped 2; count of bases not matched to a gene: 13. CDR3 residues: CSATGYSSGGSQETQYF. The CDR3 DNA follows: TGCAGTGCTACCGGCTATTCTAGCGGGGGTTCACAAGAGACCCAGTACTTC.

CDR3 nucleotides: TGTGCCAGCACCCGGCGGGGAGGGTTGAAAGATACGCAGTATTTT. This sequence encodes CASTRRGGLKDTQYF. The J gene is TRBJ2-3, the V gene TRBV13, with TRBD2 matching 7 bases. After removal of 7 bases from V and 5 bases from J, the junction contained 12 bases not matched to a gene. CDR1 PRHDT and CDR2 FYEKMQ come from the germline V gene (reference sequence). This CDR3 comprises 15 residues.

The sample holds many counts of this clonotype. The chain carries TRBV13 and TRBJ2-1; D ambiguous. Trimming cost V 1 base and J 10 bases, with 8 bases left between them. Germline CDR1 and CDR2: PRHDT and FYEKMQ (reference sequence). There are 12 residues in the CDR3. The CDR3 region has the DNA TGTGCCAGCAGCTTAGAGGATGAAGAGCAGTTCTTC. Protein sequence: CASSLEDEEQFF.

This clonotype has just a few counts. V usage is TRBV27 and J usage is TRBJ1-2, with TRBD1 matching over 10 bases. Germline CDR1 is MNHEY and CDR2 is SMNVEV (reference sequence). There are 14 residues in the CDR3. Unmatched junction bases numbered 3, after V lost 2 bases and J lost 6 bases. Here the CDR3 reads CASSLGQGGNGYTF. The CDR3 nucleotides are TGTGCCAGCAGTTTAGGACAGGGGGGCAATGGCTACACCTTC.

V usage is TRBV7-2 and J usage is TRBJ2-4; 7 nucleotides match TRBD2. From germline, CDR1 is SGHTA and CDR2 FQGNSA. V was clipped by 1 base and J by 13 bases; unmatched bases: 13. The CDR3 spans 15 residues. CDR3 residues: CASSLGDSRGVEQYF. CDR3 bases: TGTGCCAGCAGCTTAGGGGACTCACGGGGGGTGGAGCAGTACTTC.

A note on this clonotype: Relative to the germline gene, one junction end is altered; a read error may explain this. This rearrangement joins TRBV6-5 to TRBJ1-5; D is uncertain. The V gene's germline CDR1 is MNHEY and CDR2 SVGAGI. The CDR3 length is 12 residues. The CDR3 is CASRRAGEPRHF. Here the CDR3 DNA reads TGTGCCAGCCGGAGGGCAGGCGAGCCCCGGCATTTT.

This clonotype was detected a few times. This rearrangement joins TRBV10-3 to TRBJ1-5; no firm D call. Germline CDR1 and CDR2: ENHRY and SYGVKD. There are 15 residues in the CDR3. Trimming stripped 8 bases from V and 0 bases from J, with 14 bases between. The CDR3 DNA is TGTGCCATCCGAGAGTCCCCAGATAGCAATCAGCCCCAGCATTTT. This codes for CAIRESPDSNQPQHF.

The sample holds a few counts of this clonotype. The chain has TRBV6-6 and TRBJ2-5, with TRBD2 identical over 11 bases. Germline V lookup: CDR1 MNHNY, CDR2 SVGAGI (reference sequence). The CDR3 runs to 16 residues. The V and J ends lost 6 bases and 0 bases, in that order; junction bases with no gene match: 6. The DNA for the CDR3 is TGTGCCAGCAGGCTCACTAGCGGGGGAAACCAAGAGACCCAGTACTTC. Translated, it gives CASRLTSGGNQETQYF.

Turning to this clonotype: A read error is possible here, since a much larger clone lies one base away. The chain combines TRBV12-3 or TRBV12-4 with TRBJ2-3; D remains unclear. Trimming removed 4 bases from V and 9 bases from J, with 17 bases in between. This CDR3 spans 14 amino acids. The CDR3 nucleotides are TGTGCCAGCAGTTCAGCCCCTCTTAGGGAAACGCAGTATTTT. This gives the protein CASSSAPLRETQYF.